The next 20 T cell receptor beta chains were all read from a single sample in a study of blood T cell repertoires in COVID-19. Assay: immunoSEQ multiplex PCR; the TCRdb copy retains only in-frame clones and omits some. The sample yields some 150,000 clones, about 86% seen once. Sample: PBMCs or T cells enriched from blood (not recorded which). Every receptor here comes from a man aged 50-60 years who had recovered from COVID-19.

The chain couples TRBV19 to TRBJ2-3; 8 nucleotides align to TRBD2. CDR1 is LNHDA and CDR2 is SQIVND in the germline V gene (reference sequence). The CDR3 runs to 15 residues. The V gene end was trimmed by 4 bases and the J gene end by 5 bases; junction bases not matched to a gene: 8. The chain's CDR3 is CASSNRGGHIDTQYF. DNA of the CDR3: TGTGCCAGTAGTAATCGGGGGGGCCATATAGATACGCAGTATTTT. The full variable domain, its missing parts supplied by reference TRBV19 and TRBJ2-3, is DGGITQSPKYLFRKEGQNVTLSCEQNLNHDAMYWYRQDPGQGLRLIYYSQIVNDFQKGDIAEGYSVSREKKESFPLTVTSAQKNPTAFYLCASSNRGGHIDTQYFGPGTRLTVL.

The CDR3 loop reads CASSQDRGPYNEQFF. In nucleotides, the CDR3 is TGTGCCAGCAGCCAAGACAGGGGACCATACAATGAGCAGTTCTTC. V and J are TRBV14 and TRBJ2-1; possible D gene TRBD1, 6 bases. Between the trimmed V and J ends, which lost 0 bases and 4 bases, there was a span of 10 bases. The CDR3 loop spans 15 amino acids. The germline V gene encodes CDR1 SGHDN and CDR2 FVKESK.

The rearrangement uses TRBV7-2 and TRBJ2-7; the match to TRBD1 covers 9 bases. Germline loops: CDR1 SGHTA, CDR2 FQGNSA. V lost 5 bases and J lost 3; bases outside the gene matches: 8. The CDR3 length is 15 residues. In nucleotides, the CDR3 is TGTGCCAGCAGCCAAAACAGGGGGCTCTACTACGAGCAGTACTTC. As protein: CASSQNRGLYYEQYF.

In its sample, this clone was seen once. The genes are TRBV9 and TRBJ1-2; tentatively, D is TRBD1 (5 bases). This CDR3 is built from 11 residues. V shed 0 bases and J shed 13 bases, with 10 bases lying between them. The germline gives CDR1 SGDLS, CDR2 YYNGEE. CDR3 amino acids: CASSVGGVTTF. CDR3 nucleotides: TGTGCCAGCAGCGTAGGGGGGGTAACCACCTTC.

This chain uses TRBV28 with TRBJ2-7; 7 bases align to TRBD1. V lost 7 bases to trimming and J lost 1 base; unmatched junction nucleotides: 7. The CDR3 contains 14 residues. CDR1 is MDHEN and CDR2 is SYDVKM in the germline V gene. The chain's CDR3 is CASIQTGWSYEQYF. Here the CDR3 DNA reads TGTGCCAGCATTCAGACAGGGTGGTCCTACGAGCAGTACTTC.

V and J are TRBV27 and TRBJ1-1; perhaps TRBD1 as D (5 bases). V was pared by 7 bases and J by 6 bases, with 15 bases between. The CDR3 has 13 amino acids. Per the germline V gene, CDR1 is MNHEY and CDR2 is SMNVEV (reference sequence). The CDR3 is CASMPLAGSEAFF. The CDR3, as DNA: TGTGCCAGCATGCCCCTGGCAGGGTCTGAAGCTTTCTTT.

The chain joins TRBV5-1 to TRBJ2-4, with TRBD2 matching over 11 bases. This CDR3 has 15 amino acids. With V trimmed by 6 bases and J by 9 bases, 11 bases remained unmatched. Germline CDR1 reads SGHRS; CDR2 reads YFSETQ. CDR3 sequence: CASMREGLAEGIQYF. In nucleotides, the CDR3 is TGCGCCAGCATGCGGGAGGGACTAGCGGAGGGCATTCAGTACTTC.

The V call is TRBV28, the J call TRBJ1-1; 7 bases align to TRBD1. Germline V gene lookup returns CDR1 MDHEN and CDR2 SYDVKM. The CDR3 totals 16 residues. V lost 5 bases and J lost 0; bases outside the gene matches: 9. Here the CDR3 DNA reads TGTGCCAGCAGTCAACCGGGACAGCCCTTGAACACTGAAGCTTTCTTT. It codes for CASSQPGQPLNTEAFF.

The chain has TRBV3-1 (or the pseudogene TRBV3-2) and TRBJ1-1; TRBD1 is a possible D gene (6 bases). This CDR3 has 14 residues. Between the trimmed V and J ends, which lost 2 bases and 0 bases, there was a span of 7 bases. The germline V gene has CDR1 LGHDT and CDR2 YNNKEL (reference sequence). The CDR3 protein is CASSQNRVNTEAFF. The CDR3 DNA sequence: TGTGCCAGCAGCCAAAACAGGGTGAACACTGAAGCTTTCTTT.

This clone was recorded once. J is TRBJ2-7 and V is TRBV2, with 9 bases aligning to TRBD1. The germline CDR1 and CDR2 sequences are SNHLY and FYNNEI. The length of the CDR3 is 14 residues. V shed 4 bases and J 5 bases; nucleotides not matched to a gene: 6. The CDR3 DNA sequence: TGTGCCAGCAGTGTACTGGGACAGGGCGACGAGCAGTACTTC. It yields the protein CASSVLGQGDEQYF. The variable domain in full, completed from reference TRBV2 and TRBJ2-7, reads EPEVTQTPSHQVTQMGQEVILRCVPISNHLYFYWYRQILGQKVEFLVSFYNNEISEKSEIFDDQFSVERPDGSNFTLKIRSTKLEDSAMYFCASSVLGQGDEQYFGPGTRLTVT.

The chain joins TRBV3-1 (or the pseudogene TRBV3-2) to TRBJ2-3; 12 positions match TRBD2. After removal of 0 bases from V and 7 bases from J, the junction contained 5 bases not matched to a gene. The germline gives CDR1 LGHDT, CDR2 YNNKEL (reference sequence). The CDR3 covers 16 residues. For the CDR3, the DNA is TGTGCCAGCAGCCAAGAGCCTAGCGGGGGGGGATATACGCAGTATTTT. As protein: CASSQEPSGGGYTQYF.

CDR3 amino acids: CASSAGNTIYF. In DNA form, the CDR3 reads TGCGCCAGCAGCGCGGGAAACACCATATATTTT. The rearrangement links TRBV10-2 to TRBJ1-3; no clear D gene. From germline, CDR1 is WSHSY and CDR2 SAAADI. The CDR3 covers 11 residues. V dropped 6 bases and J dropped 4 bases, with 4 bases sitting between them.

This clone occurred a few times. The rearrangement uses TRBV10-2 and TRBJ2-7; D is ambiguous. Germline V gene lookup returns CDR1 WSHSY and CDR2 SAAADI. CDR3 length: 14 amino acids. Trimming took 0 bases from V and 6 from J, leaving 12 bases between them. The CDR3 nucleotides read TGCGCCAGCAGTGAGTCAGGCGGCTCCCCCGAGCAGTACTTC. It yields the protein CASSESGGSPEQYF.

V usage is TRBV7-2 and J usage is TRBJ2-3, with D perhaps TRBD2 (6 bases). Looked up from germline, CDR1 is SGHTA and CDR2 is FQGNSA. This CDR3 is 15 amino acids long. The germline V and J ends were trimmed by 5 bases and 4 bases, with 16 bases remaining between them. This CDR3 is CASSASLARSDTQYF. CDR3 nucleotide sequence: TGTGCCAGCAGCGCCTCGCTAGCGCGCTCAGATACGCAGTATTTT.

The chain joins TRBV9 to TRBJ2-1, with 9 bases aligning to TRBD2. The CDR3 covers 15 residues. The V gene end was trimmed by 0 bases and the J gene end by 4 bases; junction bases not matched to a gene: 2. Germline assignment: CDR1 SGDLS and CDR2 YYNGEE. The DNA for the CDR3 is TGTGCCAGCAGCGTAGTAGCGGGAGCTTACAATGAGCAGTTCTTC. This sequence encodes CASSVVAGAYNEQFF.

This clone was seen a handful of times. V and J are TRBV7-2 and TRBJ1-3; D is possibly TRBD1 (5 bases). This CDR3 comprises 14 residues. Deletions cut 3 bases from V and 2 bases from J, with 8 bases between. CDR1 is SGHTA and CDR2 is FQGNSA in the germline V gene. The CDR3 is CASSFGRAGNTIYF. Here the CDR3 DNA reads TGTGCCAGCAGCTTTGGCAGGGCTGGAAACACCATATATTTT.

The V and J genes are TRBV7-3 and TRBJ2-5; D perhaps matches TRBD1 (5 bases). This CDR3 contains 15 residues. The V and J ends lost 1 base and 1 base respectively, with 10 bases between them. Germline-derived CDR1 and CDR2 are SGHTA and FQGTGA. The CDR3, as DNA: TGTGCCAGCAGCTTAATGGGTACAGGCCAAGAGACCCAGTACTTC. This codes for CASSLMGTGQETQYF.

This chain links TRBV3-1 (or the pseudogene TRBV3-2) with TRBJ1-1; 8 nucleotides match TRBD1. CDR1 and CDR2 (germline): LGHDT, YNNKEL (reference sequence). The ends lost 2 bases at V and 5 bases at J; junction bases unmatched: 7. The length of the CDR3 is 15 residues. The CDR3 nucleotides are TGTGCCAGCAGCCAACGCGGACAGGGTAAGACTGAAGCTTTCTTT. Protein sequence: CASSQRGQGKTEAFF.

The rearrangement joins TRBV27 to TRBJ2-1, with D maybe TRBD1 (6 bases). With 6 bases removed from V and 3 bases from J, the gap between germline ends came to 15 bases. This CDR3 has 15 amino acids. From germline, CDR1 is MNHEY and CDR2 SMNVEV (reference sequence). The DNA for the CDR3 is TGTGCCAGCAGACCTCGCAGGGGCGTCTACAATGAGCAGTTCTTC. Translation: CASRPRRGVYNEQFF.

About this clone: This sample includes further DNA sequences coding for the same CDR3. The chain links TRBV5-1 to TRBJ2-5, with 9 bases lining up with TRBD1. V trimming: 5 bases; J trimming: 5 bases; junction bases outside the gene matches: 7. This CDR3 spans 14 amino acids. CDR1 and CDR2 from the germline V gene are SGHRS and YFSETQ. The CDR3 spells CASSQTGGGETQYF. The CDR3 DNA is TGCGCCAGCAGTCAAACAGGGGGCGGGGAGACCCAGTACTTC.